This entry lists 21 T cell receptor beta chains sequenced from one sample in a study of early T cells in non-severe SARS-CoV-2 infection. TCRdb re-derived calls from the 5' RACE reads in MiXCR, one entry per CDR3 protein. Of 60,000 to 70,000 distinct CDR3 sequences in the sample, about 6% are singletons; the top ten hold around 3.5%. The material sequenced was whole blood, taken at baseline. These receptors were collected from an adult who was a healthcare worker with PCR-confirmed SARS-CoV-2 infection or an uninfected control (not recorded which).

The CDR3: CSIRGVSTDTQYF. CDR3 bases: TGCAGTATCAGGGGGGTTAGCACAGATACGCAGTATTTT. The V call is TRBV20-1, the J call TRBJ2-3, with a possible D match to TRBD1 (7 bases). This CDR3 has 13 amino acids. The germline gives CDR1 DFQATT, CDR2 SNEGSKA (reference sequence). V was pared by 8 bases and J by 0 bases, with 12 bases between.

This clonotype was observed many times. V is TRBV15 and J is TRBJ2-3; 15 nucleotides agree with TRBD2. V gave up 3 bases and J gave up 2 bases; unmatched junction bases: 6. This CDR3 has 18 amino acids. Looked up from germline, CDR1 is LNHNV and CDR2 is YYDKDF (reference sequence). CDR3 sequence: CATSSGLAGGPVTDTQYF. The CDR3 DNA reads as TGTGCCACCAGCAGCGGACTAGCGGGAGGGCCCGTCACAGATACGCAGTATTTT.

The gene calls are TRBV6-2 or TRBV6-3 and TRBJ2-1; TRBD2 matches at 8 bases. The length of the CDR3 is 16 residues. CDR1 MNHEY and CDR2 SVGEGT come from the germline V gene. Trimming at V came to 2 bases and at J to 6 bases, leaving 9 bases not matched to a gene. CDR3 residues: CASSYHRGSGGNEQFF. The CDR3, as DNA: TGTGCCAGCAGTTACCACCGCGGGAGCGGGGGCAATGAGCAGTTCTTC.

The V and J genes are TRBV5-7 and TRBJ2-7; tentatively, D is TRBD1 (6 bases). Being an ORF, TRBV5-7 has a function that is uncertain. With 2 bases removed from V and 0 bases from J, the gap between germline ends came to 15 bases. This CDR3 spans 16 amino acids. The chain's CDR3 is CASSLRGGQFSYEQYF. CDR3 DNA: TGTGCCAGCAGCTTAAGGGGCGGACAGTTCTCCTACGAGCAGTACTTC.

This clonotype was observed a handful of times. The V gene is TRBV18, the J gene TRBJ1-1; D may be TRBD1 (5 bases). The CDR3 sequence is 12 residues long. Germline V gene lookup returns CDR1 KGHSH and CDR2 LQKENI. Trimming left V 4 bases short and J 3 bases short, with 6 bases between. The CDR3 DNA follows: TGTGCCAGCTCACGGGGGTACACTGAAGCTTTCTTT. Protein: CASSRGYTEAFF.

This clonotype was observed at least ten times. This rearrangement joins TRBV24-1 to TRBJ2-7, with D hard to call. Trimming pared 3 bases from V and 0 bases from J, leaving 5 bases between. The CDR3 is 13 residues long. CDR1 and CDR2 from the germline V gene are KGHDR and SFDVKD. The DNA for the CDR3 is TGTGCCACCAGTGATACAGTCTCCTACGAGCAGTACTTC. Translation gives CATSDTVSYEQYF.

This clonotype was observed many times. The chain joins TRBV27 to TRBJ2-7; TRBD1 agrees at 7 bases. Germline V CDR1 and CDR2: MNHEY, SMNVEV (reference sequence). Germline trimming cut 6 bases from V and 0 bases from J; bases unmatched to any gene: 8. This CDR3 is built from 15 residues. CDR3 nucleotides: TGTGCCAGCAGCCTAGACAGGGTGAGCTCCTACGAGCAGTACTTC. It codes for CASSLDRVSSYEQYF.

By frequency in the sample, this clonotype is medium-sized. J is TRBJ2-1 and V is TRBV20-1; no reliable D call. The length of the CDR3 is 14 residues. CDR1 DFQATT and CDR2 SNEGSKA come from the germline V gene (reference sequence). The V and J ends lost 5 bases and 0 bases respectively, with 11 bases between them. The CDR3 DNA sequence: TGCAGTGCTCTCCTAGATCGCTCCTACAATGAGCAGTTCTTC. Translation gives CSALLDRSYNEQFF.

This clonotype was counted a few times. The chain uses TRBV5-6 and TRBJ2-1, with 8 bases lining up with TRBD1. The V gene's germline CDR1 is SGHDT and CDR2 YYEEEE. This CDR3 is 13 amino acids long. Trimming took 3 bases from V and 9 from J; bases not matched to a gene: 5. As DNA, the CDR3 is TGTGCCAGCAGCTCCGGACAGGGAATTGAGCAGTTCTTC. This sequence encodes CASSSGQGIEQFF.

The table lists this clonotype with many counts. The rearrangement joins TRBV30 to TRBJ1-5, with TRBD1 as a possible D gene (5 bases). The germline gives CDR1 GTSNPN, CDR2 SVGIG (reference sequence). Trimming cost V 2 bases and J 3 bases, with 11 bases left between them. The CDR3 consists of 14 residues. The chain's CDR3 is CAWSRQYSNQPQHF. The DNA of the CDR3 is TGTGCCTGGAGTCGACAGTATTCCAATCAGCCCCAGCATTTT.

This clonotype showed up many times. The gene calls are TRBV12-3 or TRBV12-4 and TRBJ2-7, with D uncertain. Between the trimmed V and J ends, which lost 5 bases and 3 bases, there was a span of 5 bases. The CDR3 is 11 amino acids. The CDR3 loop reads CASSKSYEQYF. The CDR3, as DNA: TGTGCCAGCAGTAAGAGCTACGAGCAGTACTTC.

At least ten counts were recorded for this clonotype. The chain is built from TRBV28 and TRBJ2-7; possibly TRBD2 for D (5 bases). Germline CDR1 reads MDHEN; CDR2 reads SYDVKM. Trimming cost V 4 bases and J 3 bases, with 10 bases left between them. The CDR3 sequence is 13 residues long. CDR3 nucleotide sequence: TGTGCCAGCAGTTCCTACGGGGTCTACGAGCAGTACTTC. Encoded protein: CASSSYGVYEQYF.

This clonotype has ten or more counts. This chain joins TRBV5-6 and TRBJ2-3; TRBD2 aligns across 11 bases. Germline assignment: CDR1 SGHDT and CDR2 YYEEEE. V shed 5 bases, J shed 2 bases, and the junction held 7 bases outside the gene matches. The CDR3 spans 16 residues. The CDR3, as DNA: TGTGCCAGCAGGGCGGGACTAGCGGAGCCCACAGATACGCAGTATTTT. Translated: CASRAGLAEPTDTQYF.

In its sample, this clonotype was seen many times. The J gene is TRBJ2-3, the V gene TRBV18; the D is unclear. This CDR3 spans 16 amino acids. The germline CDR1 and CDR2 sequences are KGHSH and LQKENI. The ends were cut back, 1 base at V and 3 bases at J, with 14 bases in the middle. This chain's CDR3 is CASSPQMAQSTDTQYF. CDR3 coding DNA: TGTGCCAGCTCACCACAAATGGCGCAGTCAACAGATACGCAGTATTTT.

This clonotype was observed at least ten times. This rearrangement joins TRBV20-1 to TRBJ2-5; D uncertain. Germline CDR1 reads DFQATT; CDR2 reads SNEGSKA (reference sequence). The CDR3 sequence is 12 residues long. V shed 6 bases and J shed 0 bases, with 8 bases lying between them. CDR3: CSATRYQETQYF. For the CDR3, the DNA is TGCAGTGCCACCAGGTACCAAGAGACCCAGTACTTC.

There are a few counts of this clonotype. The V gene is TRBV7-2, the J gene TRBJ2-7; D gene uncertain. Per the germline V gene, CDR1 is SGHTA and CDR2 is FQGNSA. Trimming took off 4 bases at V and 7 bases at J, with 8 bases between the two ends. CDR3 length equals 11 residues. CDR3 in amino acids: CASSSFREQYF. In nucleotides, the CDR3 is TGTGCCAGCAGCTCCTTCCGGGAGCAGTACTTC.

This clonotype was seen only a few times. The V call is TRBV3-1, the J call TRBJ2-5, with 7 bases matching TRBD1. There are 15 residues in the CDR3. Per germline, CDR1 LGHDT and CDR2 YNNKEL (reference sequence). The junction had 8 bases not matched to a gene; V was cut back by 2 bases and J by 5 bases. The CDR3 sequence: CASSQMRGGGETQYF. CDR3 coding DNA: TGTGCCAGCAGCCAAATGCGAGGGGGCGGTGAGACCCAGTACTTC.

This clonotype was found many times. CDR3 in DNA: TGTGCCAGCAGCCAGATACTAGCGGGTTACAATGAGCAGTTCTTC. This sequence encodes CASSQILAGYNEQFF. The chain uses TRBV4-2 and TRBJ2-1; 9 bases are shared with TRBD2. The V gene end was trimmed by 3 bases and the J gene end by 4 bases; junction bases not matched to a gene: 4. This CDR3 contains 15 residues. Per germline, CDR1 LGHNA and CDR2 YNFKEQ.

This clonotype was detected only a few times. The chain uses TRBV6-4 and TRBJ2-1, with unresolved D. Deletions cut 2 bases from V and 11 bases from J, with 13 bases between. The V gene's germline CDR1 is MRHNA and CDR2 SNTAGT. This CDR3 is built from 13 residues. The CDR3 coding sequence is TGTGCCAGCAGTGACGATACACTACGTAAGCAGTTCTTC. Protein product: CASSDDTLRKQFF.

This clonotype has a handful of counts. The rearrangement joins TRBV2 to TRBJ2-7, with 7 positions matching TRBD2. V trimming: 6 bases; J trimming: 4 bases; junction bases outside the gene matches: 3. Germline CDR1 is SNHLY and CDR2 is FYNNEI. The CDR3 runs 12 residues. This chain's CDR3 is CASRGGRYEQYF. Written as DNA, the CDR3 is TGTGCCAGCAGGGGCGGGAGATACGAGCAGTACTTC.

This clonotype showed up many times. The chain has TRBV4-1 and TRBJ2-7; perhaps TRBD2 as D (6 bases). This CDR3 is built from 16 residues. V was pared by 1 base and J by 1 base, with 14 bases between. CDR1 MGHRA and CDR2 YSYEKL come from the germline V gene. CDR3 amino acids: CASSQGLRGRSYEQYF. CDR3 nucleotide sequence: TGCGCCAGCAGCCAAGGCTTGCGGGGCCGATCCTACGAGCAGTACTTC.